The 21 T cell receptor beta chains reported below all come from one sample, sequenced in a study of cytomegalovirus exposure and HLA in healthy donors. In the PCR, 60 Vbeta and 13 Jbeta primers were used. Generated by immunoSEQ multiplex PCR, the TCRdb table keeps only in-frame clones and is missing some. This sample has 50,000 to 70,000 clones, with about 78% found just once. Specimen: PBMCs. The receptors stem from a girl under 18 in good health and CMV-seropositive.

This chain uses TRBV6-1 with TRBJ2-3; TRBD2 is a possible D gene (5 bases). Deletions cut 1 base from V and 3 bases from J, with 11 bases between. The CDR3 loop spans 15 amino acids. Germline CDR1 reads MNHNS; CDR2 reads SASEGT. In DNA form, the CDR3 reads TGTGCCAGCAGTGAAGGAGGGTTTCGGACAGATACGCAGTATTTT. Its protein is CASSEGGFRTDTQYF.

V and J are TRBV6-6 and TRBJ2-1; tentatively, D is TRBD1 (5 bases). Germline V gene sequence: CDR1 MNHNY, CDR2 SVGAGI (reference sequence). V dropped 10 bases and J dropped 0 bases, with 16 bases sitting between them. The CDR3 consists of 15 residues. In DNA form, the CDR3 reads TGTGCCACCCACCCACAGGTAGACTCCTACAATGAGCAGTTCTTC. Translation gives CATHPQVDSYNEQFF.

The CDR3 nucleotides read TGTGCCAGCAATTCCCTCGAGGGAGGCTACGAGCAGTACTTC. It is translated as CASNSLEGGYEQYF. The chain joins TRBV6-1 to TRBJ2-7, with a weak D call TRBD2 (6 bases). Germline-derived CDR1 and CDR2 are MNHNS and SASEGT. V lost 7 bases, J lost 3 bases, and 16 bases lay in between. The CDR3 spans 14 residues.

By share, this clone ranks as medium-sized. CDR3 region: CAIKRTGDAGNTIYF. The CDR3 DNA follows: TGTGCCATCAAGCGGACAGGGGATGCTGGAAACACCATATATTTT. The chain has TRBV10-3 and TRBJ1-3, with 9 bases that match TRBD1. Germline trimming cut 7 bases from V and 2 bases from J; bases unmatched to any gene: 6. The V gene's germline CDR1 is ENHRY and CDR2 SYGVKD. The CDR3 spans 15 residues.

CDR3 DNA sequence: TGTGCCAGCATGTGGAGGGGAGAGACCCAGTACTTC. It codes for CASMWRGETQYF. The chain couples TRBV6-1 to TRBJ2-5; D possibly corresponds to TRBD2 (6 bases). This CDR3 is 12 amino acids long. Germline V CDR1 and CDR2: MNHNS, SASEGT. V lost 7 bases to trimming and J lost 4 bases, with 10 bases between them.

The V gene is TRBV7-9, the J gene TRBJ2-5; 7 bases map to TRBD2. The germline V gene encodes CDR1 SEHNR and CDR2 FQNEAQ (reference sequence). V lost 3 bases, J lost 4 bases, and 5 bases stayed unmatched. CDR3 size: 14 residues. This CDR3 is CASSFRASGETQYF. For the CDR3, the DNA is TGTGCCAGCAGCTTTCGGGCTAGCGGAGAGACCCAGTACTTC.

This chain links TRBV28 with TRBJ1-5, with a weak D call TRBD1 (6 bases). Germline loops: CDR1 MDHEN, CDR2 SYDVKM. V gave up 7 bases and J gave up 2 bases, with 18 bases separating them. This CDR3 spans 16 amino acids. CDR3 nucleotide sequence: TGTGCCAGCAAGGGGGTGAGGGGGAGTGGCAATCAGCCCCAGCATTTT. Protein: CASKGVRGSGNQPQHF. The variable domain in full, with the rest retrieved from reference TRBV28 and TRBJ1-5, is DVKVTQSSRYLVKRTGEKVFLECVQDMDHENMFWYRQDPGLGLRLIYFSYDVKMKEKGDIPEGYSVSREKKERFSLILESASTNQTSMYLCASKGVRGSGNQPQHFGDGTRLSIL.

This chain connects TRBV5-4 to TRBJ1-2, with D possibly being TRBD1 (6 bases). Germline loops: CDR1 SGHNT, CDR2 YYREEE (reference sequence). The CDR3 is 16 residues long. Trimming removed 4 bases at V and 8 bases at J, with 24 bases between. In nucleotides, the CDR3 is TGTGCCAGCAGCCCGGTAGGGGACACTACCATGGGAGGCTACACCTTC. It translates to CASSPVGDTTMGGYTF.

The V and J genes are TRBV27 and TRBJ2-7; 11 positions match TRBD2. CDR3 size: 15 residues. Germline V gives CDR1 MNHEY, CDR2 SMNVEV (reference sequence). The V gene end was trimmed by 6 bases and the J gene end by 5 bases; junction bases not matched to a gene: 9. DNA of the CDR3: TGTGCCAGCAGGACGATAGCGGGAGGGCCTAACGAGCAGTACTTC. It is translated as CASRTIAGGPNEQYF.

In its sample, this clone was seen once. CDR3 residues: CASSPPSGKSNTQYF. DNA for the CDR3: TGTGCCAGCTCCCCGCCTAGCGGAAAGTCAAATACGCAGTATTTT. The chain is built from TRBV18 and TRBJ2-3, with 7 nucleotides matching TRBD2. Looked up from germline, CDR1 is KGHSH and CDR2 is LQKENI. J lost 7 bases, V lost 6 bases, and 13 bases had no gene match. The CDR3 runs to 15 residues. Filled out from reference TRBV18 and TRBJ2-3, the complete variable domain reads NAGVMQNPRHLVRRRGQEARLRCSPMKGHSHVYWYRQLPEEGLKFMVYLQKENIIDESGMPKERFSAEFPKEGPSILRIQQVVRGDSAAYFCASSPPSGKSNTQYFGPGTRLTVL.

This clone was found a few times. This rearrangement joins TRBV29-1 to TRBJ1-1; TRBD1 is a possible D gene (6 bases). Germline-derived CDR1 and CDR2 are SQVTM and ANQGSEA. CDR3 size: 10 residues. Trimming shortened V by 6 bases and J by 11 bases, and 13 bases separated the two germline ends. This CDR3 is CSVLRGTAFF. CDR3 nucleotides: TGCAGCGTCCTCAGGGGCACGGCTTTCTTT.

V and J are TRBV7-2 and TRBJ2-7; 7 bases are a match to TRBD2. This CDR3 contains 15 residues. V was pared by 0 bases and J by 1 base, with 3 bases of the junction left unmatched. The germline CDR1 and CDR2 sequences are SGHTA and FQGNSA. The CDR3 loop is CASSLAGGRSYEQYF. In DNA form, the CDR3 reads TGTGCCAGCAGCTTAGCGGGGGGGAGGTCCTACGAGCAGTACTTC.

This rearrangement joins TRBV5-4 to TRBJ1-6; 7 bases are shared with TRBD1. The CDR3 covers 16 residues. Trimming took 7 bases from V and 7 from J; bases not matched to a gene: 14. CDR1 and CDR2 from the germline V gene are SGHNT and YYREEE (reference sequence). CDR3 DNA sequence: TGTGCCAGCTCGAAACCTACAGGGGCAGGGAATTCACCCCTCCACTTT. This codes for CASSKPTGAGNSPLHF.

This clone showed up just once. The gene calls are TRBV28 and TRBJ2-2, with TRBD1 matching over 9 bases. The CDR3 is made up of 17 amino acids. The junction had 12 bases not matched to a gene; V was cut back by 6 bases and J by 4 bases. CDR1 and CDR2 (germline): MDHEN, SYDVKM. The CDR3 sequence is CASSRTGTGRSTGELFF. CDR3 bases: TGTGCCAGCAGCCGAACGGGGACAGGGAGGAGCACCGGGGAGCTGTTTTTT.

The genes are TRBV10-3 and TRBJ1-1; 7 bases align to TRBD1. The V and J ends lost 0 bases and 1 base, in that order; junction bases with no gene match: 8. CDR1 is ENHRY, CDR2 SYGVKD, per germline. The CDR3 runs 17 residues. The CDR3 DNA reads TGTGCCATCAGTGAGTCGAGCAGTAGGGGGCGGAACACTGAAGCTTTCTTT. It is translated as CAISESSSRGRNTEAFF.

A few counts support this clone. V usage is TRBV6-6 and J usage is TRBJ1-5, with 7 bases matching TRBD1. The ends lost 2 bases at V and 4 bases at J; junction bases unmatched: 8. The CDR3 has 16 amino acids. Germline V gene data show CDR1 as MNHNY and CDR2 as SVGAGI (reference sequence). In DNA, the CDR3 is TGTGCCAGCAGTTACCCTAGTCTACAGGGGAATCAGCCCCAGCATTTT. Translating gives CASSYPSLQGNQPQHF.

The chain's CDR3 is CASSEGGRQPQHF. CDR3 sequence (DNA): TGTGCCAGCAGTGAAGGGGGCAGGCAGCCCCAGCATTTT. The chain combines TRBV2 with TRBJ1-5, with a tentative D call TRBD1 (5 bases). This CDR3 has 13 amino acids. V lost 1 base, J lost 7 bases, and 8 bases lay in between. Germline assignment: CDR1 SNHLY and CDR2 FYNNEI.

The chain couples TRBV9 to TRBJ2-7; maybe TRBD1 (5 bases). This CDR3 spans 14 amino acids. Germline CDR1 and CDR2: SGDLS and YYNGEE. V gave up 0 bases and J gave up 0 bases, with 7 bases separating them. The CDR3 DNA follows: TGTGCCAGCAGCGTAGACAGGCTCTCCTACGAGCAGTACTTC. Protein product: CASSVDRLSYEQYF.

This chain connects TRBV10-3 to TRBJ1-2, with D unclear. Germline lookup yields CDR1 ENHRY and CDR2 SYGVKD. This CDR3 is built from 14 residues. Trimming cost V 4 bases and J 6 bases, with 15 bases left between them. The CDR3 DNA sequence: TGTGCCATCAGTGCTTGGTTAGATGTCGATGGCTACACCTTC. Translation: CAISAWLDVDGYTF.

The sample holds a few counts of this clone. The chain uses TRBV2 and TRBJ1-5; D call uncertain. CDR3 size: 14 residues. The V end lost 3 bases, the J end lost 1 base, and 7 bases lay between the germline ends. The germline V gene has CDR1 SNHLY and CDR2 FYNNEI. CDR3 sequence: CASSDLSSNQPQHF. CDR3 sequence (DNA): TGTGCCAGCAGTGATTTGTCGAGCAATCAGCCCCAGCATTTT.

The genes are TRBV6-1 and TRBJ2-3; TRBD1 matches 8 bases. The V segment lost 6 bases and the J segment 2 bases; nucleotides outside the gene matches: 7. The germline gives CDR1 MNHNS, CDR2 SASEGT. This CDR3 region has 15 residues. CDR3 loop: CASSPTGAATDTQYF. The CDR3 region has the DNA TGTGCCAGCAGCCCGACAGGGGCCGCCACAGATACGCAGTATTTT.